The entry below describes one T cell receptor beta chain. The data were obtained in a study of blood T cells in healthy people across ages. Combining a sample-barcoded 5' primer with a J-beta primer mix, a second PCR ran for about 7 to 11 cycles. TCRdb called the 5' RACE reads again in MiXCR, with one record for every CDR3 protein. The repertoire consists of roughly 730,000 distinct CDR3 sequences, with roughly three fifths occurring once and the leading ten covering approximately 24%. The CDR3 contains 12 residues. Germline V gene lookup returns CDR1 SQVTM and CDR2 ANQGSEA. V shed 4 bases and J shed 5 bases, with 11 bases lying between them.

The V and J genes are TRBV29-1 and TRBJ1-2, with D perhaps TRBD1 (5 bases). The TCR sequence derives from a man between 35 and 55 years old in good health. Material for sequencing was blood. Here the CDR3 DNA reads TGCAGCGTTGGACAGACACTATATGGCTACACCTTC. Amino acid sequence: CSVGQTLYGYTF.